The 26 T cell receptor beta chains below were found in one sample sequenced in a study of T cells in Graves' hyperthyroidism and ophthalmopathy. What was amplified from RNA transcripts were TCR beta CDR3 regions. HTBI primers were the set used in a first-round RT-PCR of the TCR CDR3. TCRdb re-derived calls from the multiplex PCR reads in MiXCR, one entry per CDR3 protein. Seen here are about 250,000 distinct CDR3 sequences, roughly 15% observed once, and the top ten hold about 30%. The sample comprised blood. The receptors stem from a woman between 50 and 59 years old with Graves' hyperthyroidism that later progressed to Graves' ophthalmopathy.

This clonotype showed up many times. The chain joins TRBV24-1 to TRBJ2-1; D ambiguous. CDR1 is KGHDR and CDR2 is SFDVKD in the germline V gene. The CDR3 loop spans 18 amino acids. V was shortened by 10 bases and J by 0 bases, with 24 bases between the two germline ends. CDR3 sequence (DNA): TGTGCCACTTCCTTCGGGTCTAAGTCTCGGTCCTCCTACAATGAGCAGTTCTTC. This sequence encodes CATSFGSKSRSSYNEQFF.

This clonotype was detected many times. This rearrangement joins TRBV10-3 to TRBJ2-1, with 11 nucleotides matching TRBD2. The length of the CDR3 is 16 residues. The junction had 9 bases not matched to a gene; V was cut back by 3 bases and J by 8 bases. The germline CDR1 and CDR2 sequences are ENHRY and SYGVKD. CDR3 DNA: TGTGCCATCAGTGATTCGGTAGCGGGAGGGCCGCATGAGCAGTTCTTC. Translation gives CAISDSVAGGPHEQFF.

The CDR3, as DNA: TGTGCCAGCAGTGAGGGACGGTTCGGCAATCAGCCCCAGCATTTT. This codes for CASSEGRFGNQPQHF. The V gene is TRBV6-1, the J gene TRBJ1-5, with D possibly TRBD1 on 5 matching bases. The CDR3 is 15 amino acids. Trimming pared 3 bases from V and 2 bases from J, leaving 11 bases between. Germline V lookup: CDR1 MNHNS, CDR2 SASEGT.

This clonotype appeared a few times. V usage is TRBV5-6 and J usage is TRBJ2-7; 9 bases are shared with TRBD1. The V segment lost 3 bases and the J segment 1 base; nucleotides outside the gene matches: 11. The CDR3 covers 17 residues. The germline gives CDR1 SGHDT, CDR2 YYEEEE. In DNA form, the CDR3 reads TGTGCCAGCAGCTCCGCAGGTGACAGGGGGGCTTCCTACGAGCAGTACTTC. This codes for CASSSAGDRGASYEQYF. The variable domain in full, with the rest retrieved from reference TRBV5-6 and TRBJ2-7, is DAGVTQSPTHLIKTRGQQVTLRCSPKSGHDTVSWYQQALGQGPQFIFQYYEEEERQRGNFPDRFSGHQFPNYSSELNVNALLLGDSALYLCASSSAGDRGASYEQYFGPGTRLTVT.

This clonotype was recorded many times. The rearrangement joins TRBV5-1 to TRBJ2-6, with 7 bases fitting TRBD1. Germline assignment: CDR1 SGHRS and CDR2 YFSETQ. The V and J ends lost 3 bases and 0 bases, in that order; junction bases with no gene match: 3. The CDR3 is 16 amino acids. The CDR3 reads CASSSGTASGANVLTF. In DNA, the CDR3 is TGCGCCAGCAGCTCGGGGACAGCCTCTGGGGCCAACGTCCTGACTTTC.

This clonotype has more than one count but fewer than ten. The rearrangement joins TRBV7-8 to TRBJ1-2; D remains unclear. Trimming left V 5 bases short and J 6 bases short, with 25 bases between. Germline-derived CDR1 and CDR2 are SGHVS and FQNEAQ. The CDR3 is 17 residues long. In nucleotides, the CDR3 is TGTGCCAGCAGCCCATACCCCGACGGCCGCACCTCGGATGGCTACACCTTC. It translates to CASSPYPDGRTSDGYTF.

The sample holds a few counts of this clonotype. The chain uses TRBV15 and TRBJ1-1; D uncertain. Deletions cut 0 bases from V and 1 base from J, with 6 bases between. The CDR3 extends over 14 amino acids. Germline loops: CDR1 LNHNV, CDR2 YYDKDF (reference sequence). The CDR3 is CATSRERGNTEAFF. DNA for the CDR3: TGTGCCACCAGCAGAGAGCGGGGGAACACTGAAGCTTTCTTT.

V is TRBV19 and J is TRBJ1-5, with a possible D match to TRBD1 (5 bases). CDR1 is LNHDA, CDR2 SQIVND, per germline (reference sequence). The CDR3 is made up of 16 amino acids. Trimming removed 5 bases at V and 3 bases at J, with 17 bases between. The CDR3 DNA sequence: TGTGCCAGTAGTCCACCGCCGGGGGGTCTCAATCAGCCCCAGCATTTT. The encoded protein is CASSPPPGGLNQPQHF.

This clonotype was detected only a few times. The chain uses TRBV14 and TRBJ2-7; the D is unclear. The germline V gene encodes CDR1 SGHDN and CDR2 FVKESK. The CDR3 loop spans 15 amino acids. Trimming stripped 0 bases from V and 3 bases from J, with 12 bases between. CDR3 coding DNA: TGTGCCAGCAGCCAAGAACGCAGGCGCAACTACGAGCAGTACTTC. Protein: CASSQERRRNYEQYF.

This clonotype was observed at least ten times. This sequence joins TRBV6-5 and TRBJ2-1; 10 bases map to TRBD2. Losses at the gene ends were 4 bases for V and 13 bases for J; bases not matched to a gene: 10. The CDR3 spans 14 residues. Germline assignment: CDR1 MNHEY and CDR2 SVGAGI. The CDR3 DNA is TGTGCCAGCAGTTCCTCGGGAGCGGGAGGGCGTCAGTTCTTC. Translating it yields CASSSSGAGGRQFF.

The sample holds many counts of this clonotype. The rearrangement uses TRBV20-1 and TRBJ1-5; tentatively, D is TRBD1 (6 bases). There are 17 residues in the CDR3. In germline, CDR1 is DFQATT, CDR2 SNEGSKA (reference sequence). The germline V and J ends were trimmed by 6 bases and 7 bases, with 28 bases remaining between them. Here the CDR3 reads CSAEGGNQRGARQPQHF. As DNA, the CDR3 is TGCAGTGCCGAAGGGGGGAACCAACGGGGAGCAAGACAGCCCCAGCATTTT.

The chain couples TRBV6-1 to TRBJ2-2; D might be TRBD2 (5 bases). V shed 6 bases and J shed 3 bases, with 5 bases lying between them. The CDR3 sequence is 12 residues long. Germline V gene lookup returns CDR1 MNHNS and CDR2 SASEGT. As DNA, the CDR3 is TGTGCCAGCAGGGACTACACCGGGGAGCTGTTTTTT. Its translation: CASRDYTGELFF.

This clonotype was seen only a few times. V is TRBV11-3 and J is TRBJ2-7; no definite D call. CDR1 is SGHNT and CDR2 is YENEEA in the germline V gene. V lost 3 bases to trimming and J lost 7 bases, with 13 bases between them. The CDR3 runs 13 residues. The CDR3 is CASSLGPSEEQYF. The CDR3 bases are TGTGCCAGCAGCTTGGGCCCCTCGGAAGAGCAGTACTTC.

This clonotype was recorded a few times. The rearrangement joins TRBV19 to TRBJ2-1; unclear D gene. The CDR3 loop spans 15 amino acids. Looked up from germline, CDR1 is LNHDA and CDR2 is SQIVND (reference sequence). Trimming took 1 base from V and 2 from J, leaving 9 bases between them. The CDR3 bases are TGTGCCAGTAGTATAGGAGGAAGGACCTACAATGAGCAGTTCTTC. Amino acid sequence: CASSIGGRTYNEQFF. Complete variable domain (other parts from reference TRBV19 and TRBJ2-1): DGGITQSPKYLFRKEGQNVTLSCEQNLNHDAMYWYRQDPGQGLRLIYYSQIVNDFQKGDIAEGYSVSREKKESFPLTVTSAQKNPTAFYLCASSIGGRTYNEQFFGPGTRLTVL.

This clonotype showed up many times. The chain carries TRBV20-1 and TRBJ2-5; D might be TRBD2 (5 bases). The CDR3 covers 16 residues. V lost 3 bases to trimming and J lost 5 bases, with 22 bases between them. CDR1 and CDR2 (germline): DFQATT, SNEGSKA (reference sequence). CDR3 DNA: TGCAGTGCTAGTGGAACCGGGGATAAGAGTTGGGAGACCCAGTACTTC. Translating it yields CSASGTGDKSWETQYF.

This clonotype was observed at least ten times. The V and J genes are TRBV2 and TRBJ2-1, with 13 positions matching TRBD2. V shed 7 bases, J shed 13 bases, and the junction held 7 bases outside the gene matches. CDR3 length: 13 amino acids. The germline V gene has CDR1 SNHLY and CDR2 FYNNEI. The CDR3 DNA is TGTGCCAGCACCCTGGGGACTAGCGGGAATCAGTTCTTC. Its translation: CASTLGTSGNQFF.

This chain uses TRBV4-1 with TRBJ2-4; 9 bases are a match to TRBD1. V was pared by 1 base and J by 0 bases, with 4 bases of the junction left unmatched. CDR1 and CDR2 from the germline V gene are MGHRA and YSYEKL. The CDR3 runs to 17 residues. Written as DNA, the CDR3 is TGCGCCAGCAGCCAAGGTCCGGGACAGGGAGCCAAAAACATTCAGTACTTC. Protein sequence: CASSQGPGQGAKNIQYF.

This clonotype was seen ten or more times. The chain combines TRBV3-1 with TRBJ1-1; TRBD1 agrees at 10 bases. The V and J ends lost 5 bases and 4 bases, in that order; junction bases with no gene match: 4. Germline assignment: CDR1 LGHDT and CDR2 YNNKEL (reference sequence). This CDR3 region has 14 residues. This CDR3 reads CASSFGQGVTEAFF. Here the CDR3 DNA reads TGTGCCAGCAGCTTCGGACAGGGGGTCACTGAAGCTTTCTTT.

This clonotype was observed many times. The rearrangement joins TRBV29-1 to TRBJ2-2; D gene unclear. V was trimmed by 4 bases and J by 0 bases, leaving 9 bases between them. In germline, CDR1 is SQVTM, CDR2 ANQGSEA. The CDR3 has 14 amino acids. The CDR3 coding sequence is TGCAGCGTTGCAACCCGAACGAACACCGGGGAGCTGTTTTTT. It is translated as CSVATRTNTGELFF.

This clonotype was counted ten times or more. The V and J genes are TRBV28 and TRBJ1-1; 7 bases map to TRBD1. CDR1 is MDHEN, CDR2 SYDVKM, per germline. V trimming: 5 bases; J trimming: 4 bases; junction bases outside the gene matches: 10. The CDR3 loop spans 15 amino acids. CDR3 residues: CASSTTGEEGTEAFF. For the CDR3, the DNA is TGTGCCAGCAGTACTACAGGGGAGGAAGGCACTGAAGCTTTCTTT. Filled out from reference TRBV28 and TRBJ1-1, the complete variable domain reads DVKVTQSSRYLVKRTGEKVFLECVQDMDHENMFWYRQDPGLGLRLIYFSYDVKMKEKGDIPEGYSVSREKKERFSLILESASTNQTSMYLCASSTTGEEGTEAFFGQGTRLTVV.

The CDR3: CASSQDALNQYF. CDR3 nucleotides: TGTGCCAGCAGCCAAGACGCGTTGAACCAGTACTTC. The rearrangement uses TRBV14 and TRBJ2-5; no clear D gene. CDR1 is SGHDN and CDR2 is FVKESK in the germline V gene. Trimming removed 0 bases at V and 10 bases at J, with 9 bases between. The CDR3 sequence is 12 residues long.

This clonotype was observed many times. This chain uses TRBV29-1 with TRBJ2-5, with D possibly matching TRBD2 (5 bases). CDR3 length: 12 residues. CDR1 is SQVTM, CDR2 ANQGSEA, per germline. With 6 bases removed from V and 2 bases from J, the gap between germline ends came to 10 bases. CDR3 sequence (DNA): TGCAGCGTGGCTAGCCCGCAAGAGACCCAGTACTTC. Its translation: CSVASPQETQYF. The complete variable domain, with remaining parts taken from reference TRBV29-1 and TRBJ2-5, reads SAVISQKPSRDICQRGTSLTIQCQVDSQVTMMFWYRQQPGQSLTLIATANQGSEATYESGFVIDKFPISRPNLTFSTLTVSNMSPEDSSIYLCSVASPQETQYFGPGTRLLVL.

For this clonotype: A junction boundary mismatches the germline segment, possibly from a read error. The chain is built from TRBV7-7 and TRBJ2-3; the D gene is possibly TRBD2 (6 bases). In germline, CDR1 is SSHAT, CDR2 FNYEAQ (reference sequence). This CDR3 contains 14 residues. DNA of the CDR3: TGTGCTAGCAGCTTAGGAGGGCAGGGAAATACGCAGTATTTT. This encodes CASSLGGQGNTQYF.

Ten or more counts support this clonotype. The chain's CDR3 is CATSSRLAGDYNEQFF. Written as DNA, the CDR3 is TGTGCCACCAGCTCAAGACTAGCGGGGGACTACAATGAGCAGTTCTTC. The chain is built from TRBV15 and TRBJ2-1, with TRBD2 identical over 12 bases. CDR3 length: 16 amino acids. Trimming removed 5 bases from V and 3 bases from J; junction bases left unmatched: 5. The germline V gene has CDR1 LNHNV and CDR2 YYDKDF (reference sequence).

This rearrangement joins TRBV4-1 to TRBJ2-5; perhaps TRBD1 as D (6 bases). Looked up from germline, CDR1 is MGHRA and CDR2 is YSYEKL. V lost 3 bases and J lost 3, with 14 bases in between. This CDR3 region has 15 residues. CDR3 sequence: CASSQGHRAEETQYF. The CDR3 bases are TGCGCCAGCAGCCAGGGGCACAGGGCAGAAGAGACCCAGTACTTC.

This clonotype was recorded many times. V usage is TRBV27 and J usage is TRBJ2-3; D is undetermined. The CDR3 is made up of 13 amino acids. CDR1 and CDR2 (germline): MNHEY, SMNVEV (reference sequence). The V gene lost 4 bases and the J gene lost 4 bases, with 9 bases spanning the gap. CDR3 coding DNA: TGTGCCAGCAGTTACTCAGAAGCAGATACGCAGTATTTT. This gives the protein CASSYSEADTQYF.